This T cell receptor beta chain was identified during a study of neoadjuvant anti-PD-1 for oral cavity cancer. The study, taken as a whole, reports: Pretreatment Treg/Th17 ratio correlated inversely with post-treatment tumor clonality. Only a few patients per response group were TCR-analyzed; validation needed. Expansion of preexisting intratumoral clones was suggested to aid response.

Stated time point: after neoadjuvant nivolumab, at surgical resection. Germline CDR1 reads SNHLY; CDR2 reads FYNNEI. Trimming removed 5 bases at V and 0 bases at J, with 17 bases between. This CDR3 contains 17 residues. Tumor libraries mostly used 4.8 ug genomic DNA, two replicates each. Here immunoSEQ multiplex PCR was the method, and the copy in TCRdb shows in-frame clones only, minus some. The sample includes 20,000 to 25,000 clones, around 43% seen only once; the top ten take around 43%. A note on this clone: The antigen is unknown.

The sample consisted of tumor tissue, taken after nivolumab (anti-PD-1) treatment. The chain joins TRBV2 to TRBJ1-3; D is undetermined. This TCR derives from a person between 40 and 85 years old with oral cavity squamous cell carcinoma. For the CDR3, the DNA is TGTGCCAGCAGTCGAAAAAGTCTTGCCCACTCTGGAAACACCATATATTTT. Amino acids: CASSRKSLAHSGNTIYF.